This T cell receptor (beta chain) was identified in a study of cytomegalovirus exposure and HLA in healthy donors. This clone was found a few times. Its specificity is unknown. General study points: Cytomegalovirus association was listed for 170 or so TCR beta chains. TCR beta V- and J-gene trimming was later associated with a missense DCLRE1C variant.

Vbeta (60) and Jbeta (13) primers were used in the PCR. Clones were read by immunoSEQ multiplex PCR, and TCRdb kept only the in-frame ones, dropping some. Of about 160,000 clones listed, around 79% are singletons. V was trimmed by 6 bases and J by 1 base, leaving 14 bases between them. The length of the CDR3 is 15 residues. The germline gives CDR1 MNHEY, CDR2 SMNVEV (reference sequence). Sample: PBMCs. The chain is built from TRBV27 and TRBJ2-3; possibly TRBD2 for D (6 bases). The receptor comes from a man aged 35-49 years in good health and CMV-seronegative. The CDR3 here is CASSGSGRGTDTQYF. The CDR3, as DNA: TGTGCCAGCAGCGGTAGCGGACGGGGCACAGATACGCAGTATTTT.